These 17 T cell receptor beta chains came from one sample sequenced in a study of graft-versus-host responses after intestinal transplantation. Sequencing was performed with immunoSEQ multiplex PCR; in TCRdb, only in-frame clones are kept and a portion is missing. The data contain about 110,000 clones, around 92% of them seen just once; the ten biggest clones take up more than 0.95%. Their antigen targets remain unknown. The sequencing here drew on unstimulated CD8+ T cells sorted from spleen or lymph node cells, taken before transplant. The receptors shown here come from a human donor who was the organ donor for an intestinal transplant.

J is TRBJ2-1 and V is TRBV7-9; TRBD2 aligns across 12 bases. The CDR3 totals 15 residues. The V and J ends lost 8 bases and 10 bases, in that order; junction bases with no gene match: 12. Germline-derived CDR1 and CDR2 are SEHNR and FQNEAQ (reference sequence). The CDR3, as DNA: TGTGCCAGCGGCCTGATCGGACTAGCGGGAAACGAGCAGTTCTTC. Protein sequence: CASGLIGLAGNEQFF.

The chain combines TRBV28 with TRBJ2-5; D gene unclear. V gave up 5 bases and J gave up 11 bases, with 27 bases separating them. This CDR3 region has 16 residues. CDR1 is MDHEN and CDR2 is SYDVKM in the germline V gene. The CDR3 reads CASSPLGPLILWLQYF. CDR3 nucleotide sequence: TGTGCCAGCAGTCCTCTAGGACCGTTGATCCTATGGCTGCAGTACTTC.

This sequence joins TRBV13 and TRBJ2-3; D possibly corresponds to TRBD1 (5 bases). The CDR3 covers 13 residues. Germline CDR1 is PRHDT and CDR2 is FYEKMQ (reference sequence). Trimming took off 5 bases at V and 3 bases at J, with 9 bases between the two ends. CDR3 nucleotide sequence: TGTGCCAGCAGCCACAGGCAAACAGATACGCAGTATTTT. Translated: CASSHRQTDTQYF. The entire variable domain, with the rest obtained from reference TRBV13 and TRBJ2-3, is as follows: AAGVIQSPRHLIKEKRETATLKCYPIPRHDTVYWYQQGPGQDPQFLISFYEKMQSDKGSIPDRFSAQQFSDYHSELNMSSLELGDSALYFCASSHRQTDTQYFGPGTRLTVL.

This clone was observed once. The gene calls are TRBV13 and TRBJ2-7; 14 bases line up with TRBD2. CDR3 length: 17 amino acids. The trim removed 0 bases at V and 4 bases at J, leaving 5 bases unmatched. Per germline, CDR1 PRHDT and CDR2 FYEKMQ (reference sequence). In DNA form, the CDR3 reads TGTGCCAGCAGCTTAGGAGGGACTAGCGGGAGTTGGTACGAGCAGTACTTC. This gives the protein CASSLGGTSGSWYEQYF.

The chain recombines TRBV2 with TRBJ2-7; a possible D gene is TRBD1 (6 bases). V dropped 4 bases and J dropped 2 bases, with 6 bases sitting between them. This CDR3 region has 12 residues. Germline CDR1 reads SNHLY; CDR2 reads FYNNEI. CDR3 DNA sequence: TGTGCCAGCAGTGGGGACACCTACGAGCAGTACTTC. Its protein product is CASSGDTYEQYF.

CDR3 in amino acids: CASSQDILSGGQGYEQYF. In DNA form, the CDR3 reads TGCGCCAGCAGCCAAGATATTTTATCGGGGGGACAGGGCTACGAGCAGTACTTC. This rearrangement joins TRBV4-1 to TRBJ2-7; 9 bases match TRBD1. Germline V gene data show CDR1 as MGHRA and CDR2 as YSYEKL. The CDR3 is 18 amino acids. V was clipped by 0 bases and J by 3 bases; unmatched bases: 12.

The chain combines TRBV11-2 with TRBJ2-3; 13 bases map to TRBD2. CDR3 length equals 17 residues. The ends lost 5 bases at V and 2 bases at J; junction bases unmatched: 7. CDR1 is SGHAT, CDR2 FQNNGV, per germline. This CDR3 reads CASSQRTSGSPTDTQYF. The DNA for the CDR3 is TGTGCCAGCAGCCAACGGACTAGCGGGAGTCCCACAGATACGCAGTATTTT.

The chain links TRBV4-1 to TRBJ2-2, with TRBD1 identical over 9 bases. The CDR3 contains 15 residues. The junction had 4 bases not matched to a gene; V was cut back by 4 bases and J by 4 bases. CDR1 and CDR2 (germline): MGHRA, YSYEKL. The CDR3 DNA is TGCGCCAGCAGCCCCGGGACAGGGCTCACCGGGGAGCTGTTTTTT. The encoded protein is CASSPGTGLTGELFF.

This clone came up a few times. The chain couples TRBV5-1 to TRBJ1-4; D perhaps matches TRBD1 (5 bases). Germline V CDR1 and CDR2: SGHRS, YFSETQ. V dropped 8 bases and J dropped 3 bases, with 14 bases sitting between them. This CDR3 is 14 amino acids long. The CDR3 DNA reads as TGCGCCAGGACACAGACAGTCTCTAATGAAAAACTGTTTTTT. Residues: CARTQTVSNEKLFF.

This clone appeared once. The chain uses TRBV6-6 and TRBJ2-2; no clear D. Trimming cost V 1 base and J 0 bases, with 6 bases left between them. The CDR3 has 15 residues. Germline V lookup: CDR1 MNHNY, CDR2 SVGAGI (reference sequence). CDR3 residues: CASSYLLPNTGELFF. The CDR3 DNA follows: TGTGCCAGCAGTTACTTACTACCGAACACCGGGGAGCTGTTTTTT.

This chain connects TRBV12-1 to TRBJ1-1. TRBV12-1 counts as a pseudogene. The CDR3 is 15 amino acids. CDR3 DNA sequence: TGTGCCAGCAGCTCACGGGATGACCTGAACACTGAAGCTTTCTTT. Translation: CASSSRDDLNTEAFF.

The rearrangement joins TRBV28 to TRBJ2-7, with TRBD1 identical over 8 bases. The CDR3 loop spans 13 amino acids. With V trimmed by 3 bases and J by 8 bases, 6 bases remained unmatched. The V gene's germline CDR1 is MDHEN and CDR2 SYDVKM. This CDR3 reads CASSFIQGAQQYF. CDR3 nucleotides: TGTGCCAGCAGTTTTATCCAGGGGGCTCAGCAGTACTTC.

The CDR3 coding sequence is TGTGCCAGCAGCGACAGCTATAATTCACCCCTCCACTTT. Protein: CASSDSYNSPLHF. The J gene is TRBJ1-6, the V gene TRBV9, with unresolved D. The CDR3 consists of 13 residues. V lost 3 bases and J lost 3, with 4 bases in between. Germline loops: CDR1 SGDLS, CDR2 YYNGEE. The full variable domain, rest sourced from reference TRBV9 and TRBJ1-6, is DSGVTQTPKHLITATGQRVTLRCSPRSGDLSVYWYQQSLDQGLQFLIQYYNGEERAKGNILERFSAQQFPDLHSELNLSSLELGDSALYFCASSDSYNSPLHFGNGTRLTVT.

In regard to this clone: The conserved phenylalanine or tryptophan normally closing the CDR3 is absent here, so this likely arose from a read error. The DNA is left out, because the CDR3 cannot be placed on it with certainty; the CDR3 is given as TCRdb lists it. The chain carries TRBV2 and TRBJ2-7; TRBD2 was called by the table and not checked on the DNA. The CDR3 spans 8 residues, counting both ends. Germline CDR1 SNHLY, CDR2 FYNNEI. CDR3 region: CAFSRGVA.

The V call is TRBV7-2, the J call TRBJ2-7; D not resolved. There are 12 residues in the CDR3. Germline V lookup: CDR1 SGHTA, CDR2 FQGNSA. The V and J ends lost 2 bases and 3 bases respectively, with 5 bases between them. The CDR3 nucleotides are TGTGCCAGCAGCTTATCGCGCTACGAGCAGTACTTC. It yields the protein CASSLSRYEQYF.

This sequence joins TRBV5-1 and TRBJ1-1, with D perhaps TRBD1 (5 bases). The germline V gene encodes CDR1 SGHRS and CDR2 YFSETQ. The CDR3 runs to 14 residues. The ends were cut back, 4 bases at V and 2 bases at J, with 12 bases in the middle. The chain's CDR3 is CASSQGTGNTEAFF. The CDR3 coding sequence is TGCGCCAGCAGCCAAGGGACGGGTAACACTGAAGCTTTCTTT.

This clone was found a few times. The genes are TRBV28 and TRBJ2-7, with D possibly matching TRBD2 (5 bases). The germline V gene encodes CDR1 MDHEN and CDR2 SYDVKM. Trimming removed 3 bases from V and 0 bases from J, with 12 bases in between. The length of the CDR3 is 15 residues. This CDR3 reads CASSFLAGLSYEQYF. The CDR3 DNA sequence: TGTGCCAGCAGTTTTCTGGCCGGACTCTCCTACGAGCAGTACTTC. Looking up the rest from reference TRBV28 and TRBJ2-7 gives the full variable domain: DVKVTQSSRYLVKRTGEKVFLECVQDMDHENMFWYRQDPGLGLRLIYFSYDVKMKEKGDIPEGYSVSREKKERFSLILESASTNQTSMYLCASSFLAGLSYEQYFGPGTRLTVT.